Detailed here is one T cell receptor beta chain. Its cognate antigen is unknown. Other DNA sequences within the sample encode an identical CDR3. The data were obtained in a study of shared clonotypes between healthy human individuals. Study-wide results and limits: Naive CD4 clonotype sharing across a handful of donors was about 5%. Clonotypes not shared had lower generation probabilities than those common to all four donors. The low donor count limited represented genetic and exposure-history diversity.

Per the authors' pipeline: As immunoSEQ supplied junction-only sequences (without quality scores), filtering differed. Using immunoSEQ multiplex PCR, the repertoire was profiled, and TCRdb retains in-frame clones only, with some absent. That table gives V, J and clone size, and the DNA gave D and trimming. The sample records around 2.1 million clones, approximately 94% being singletons. Naive-designated CD8 cells lacked CD45RO, were positively enriched for CCR7, and omitted terminally differentiated effector memory CD45RA+ cells. Germline V lookup: CDR1 LNHDA, CDR2 SQIVND (reference sequence). V was clipped by 0 bases and J by 3 bases, with 12 bases between them. The CDR3 covers 15 residues.

The chain joins TRBV19 to TRBJ2-7; TRBD2 might be the D (6 bases). The sample comprised naive CD8+ T cells from PBMCs. The source of this sequence is a man aged 18-30 years in good health. Some clones in this sample may be carry-over from other donors' samples. The CDR3 region has the DNA TGTGCCAGTAGTATAGATCGTTTTAGCGGCTACGAGCAGTACTTC. Translated: CASSIDRFSGYEQYF.